This entry describes one T cell receptor beta chain. Antigen unknown. Some clones are missing from TCRdb's copy, which holds only in-frame ones; the method was immunoSEQ multiplex PCR. The sample has about 160,000 clones; under 95% are singletons. This CDR3 is 16 amino acids long. Germline V lookup: CDR1 SGHVS, CDR2 FQNEAQ. The ends lost 5 bases at V and 2 bases at J; junction bases unmatched: 8. This specimen belongs to a study of T cell responses to AZD1222 COVID-19 vaccine. Notes on the study in general: Recipients of AZD1222 seropositive at baseline numbered only five or six. Clonal diversity was possibly underestimated; the donors were predominantly white British and more often female. In the spike-specific TCR repertoire, nearly half reportedly target unmutated variant regions. Spike-specific TCR repertoires showed rising breadth and depth after two AZD1222 doses.

The V gene is TRBV7-8, the J gene TRBJ2-3; 9 bases match TRBD1. The sequence derives from an adult in good health. This specimen consisted of peripheral blood, obtained on day 0 of MenACWY control vaccination. The CDR3 spells CASSPMTGGTTDTQYF. CDR3 bases: TGTGCCAGCAGCCCTATGACAGGGGGGACCACAGATACGCAGTATTTT.